A selection of T cell receptor beta chains follows, all from one sample in a study of shared clonotypes between healthy human individuals. The data were produced by immunoSEQ multiplex PCR, yet TCRdb's version contains in-frame clones alone and is incomplete. Of hundreds of thousands of clones in the sample, about 95% were seen once. Sequenced input: naive CD8+ T cells sorted from blood. These receptor sequences come from a woman between 25 and 40 years old in good health. The CDR3 runs from the conserved cysteine through the conserved F or W. Fields, in order: J gene, D gene, clone size, V gene, CDR3 protein, CDR3 DNA. The D gene is left open where the match is weak. Only part of the rows carry a size: once, few, many, or a class if the clone is expanded.

J: TRBJ2-7; D: .; size: .; V: TRBV25-1; CDR3: CASSELDAAYEQYF; DNA: TGTGCCAGCAGTGAACTTGATGCCGCCTACGAGCAGTACTTC
J: TRBJ2-7; D: TRBD1; size: .; V: TRBV9; CDR3: CASSGDRAYEQYF; DNA: TGTGCCAGCAGCGGGGACAGGGCCTACGAGCAGTACTTC
J: TRBJ2-7; D: .; size: .; V: TRBV10-1; CDR3: CASSEGLYRNHEQYF; DNA: TGCGCCAGCAGTGAGGGGTTGTATAGGAATCACGAGCAGTACTTC
J: TRBJ2-7; D: TRBD2; size: once; V: TRBV7-9; CDR3: CASSLSGSAYEQYF; DNA: TGTGCCAGCAGCCTTAGCGGGAGCGCGTACGAGCAGTACTTC
J: TRBJ2-1; D: .; size: .; V: TRBV9; CDR3: CASRGRRDNEQFF; DNA: TGTGCCAGCCGGGGCAGGCGAGACAATGAGCAGTTCTTC
J: TRBJ2-7; D: .; size: .; V: TRBV2; CDR3: CASNDGRQSSYEQYF; DNA: TGTGCCAGCAATGACGGAAGGCAAAGCTCCTACGAGCAGTACTTC
J: TRBJ2-7; D: TRBD2; size: .; V: TRBV7-8; CDR3: CASSLDLADYEQYF; DNA: TGTGCCAGCAGCTTAGACCTAGCGGACTACGAGCAGTACTTC
J: TRBJ2-5; D: .; size: .; V: TRBV27; CDR3: CASSLFGAGNQETQYF; DNA: TGTGCCAGCAGTTTATTCGGGGCGGGCAACCAAGAGACCCAGTACTTC
J: TRBJ2-5; D: .; size: .; V: TRBV7-2; CDR3: CASSRVTETQYF; DNA: TGTGCCAGCAGCCGGGTCACGGAGACCCAGTACTTC
J: TRBJ1-5; D: .; size: .; V: TRBV6-5; CDR3: CASSWRDNQPQHF; DNA: TGTGCCAGCAGTTGGAGGGACAATCAGCCCCAGCATTTT
J: TRBJ2-7; D: TRBD2; size: .; V: TRBV28; CDR3: CASSLTSGNEQYF; DNA: TGTGCCAGCAGTTTAACTAGCGGGAACGAGCAGTACTTC
J: TRBJ2-7; D: TRBD2; size: .; V: TRBV4-2; CDR3: CASSHKSEGTSRASYYEQYF; DNA: TGTGCCAGCAGCCACAAATCTGAGGGGACTAGCAGGGCCTCCTACTACGAGCAGTACTTC
J: TRBJ2-7; D: TRBD2; size: .; V: TRBV11-2; CDR3: CASSLPVPAGAQEQYF; DNA: TGTGCCAGCAGCCTACCCGTCCCAGCGGGAGCTCAAGAGCAGTACTTC
J: TRBJ2-7; D: .; size: .; V: TRBV6-6; CDR3: CASSNSDGTYEQYF; DNA: TGTGCCAGCAGCAACTCGGACGGCACCTACGAGCAGTACTTC
J: TRBJ2-2; D: .; size: .; V: TRBV9; CDR3: CASSVVGGTGELFF; DNA: TGTGCCAGCAGCGTAGTGGGGGGCACCGGGGAGCTGTTTTTT
J: TRBJ1-5; D: .; size: .; V: TRBV4-1; CDR3: CASSQVLNSNQPQHF; DNA: TGCGCCAGCAGCCAAGTCCTCAATAGCAATCAGCCCCAGCATTTT
J: TRBJ2-7; D: .; size: .; V: TRBV5-1; CDR3: CASRDSGSSYEQYF; DNA: TGCGCCAGCAGGGACAGCGGCAGCTCCTACGAGCAGTACTTC
J: TRBJ2-3; D: .; size: .; V: TRBV5-1; CDR3: CASGWNTDTQYF; DNA: TGCGCCAGCGGGTGGAACACAGATACGCAGTATTTT
J: TRBJ2-1; D: TRBD1; size: .; V: TRBV5-1; CDR3: CASSWTGPEQFF; DNA: TGCGCCAGCAGCTGGACAGGGCCTGAGCAGTTCTTC
J: TRBJ2-2; D: TRBD2; size: .; V: TRBV10-2; CDR3: CASKRLAGVDTGELFF; DNA: TGCGCCAGCAAGAGACTAGCGGGAGTAGACACCGGGGAGCTGTTTTTT